These 25 T cell receptor beta chains were all obtained from the same sample, sequenced in a study of cytomegalovirus exposure and HLA in healthy donors. Sequencing used immunoSEQ multiplex PCR; TCRdb keeps in-frame clones, though not all of them. The sample carries about 200,000 clones, 80% to 90% recorded once. The sample consisted of PBMCs. The receptors stem from a woman aged 25 to 39 in good health and CMV-seronegative.

DNA for the CDR3: TGTGCCAGCAGTGGGTGGACAGGTCGAAATGAAAAACTGTTTTTT. Translating it yields CASSGWTGRNEKLFF. V is TRBV6-1 and J is TRBJ1-4; 7 nucleotides match TRBD1. The CDR3 spans 15 residues. Germline-derived CDR1 and CDR2 are MNHNS and SASEGT. The junction had 7 bases not matched to a gene; V was cut back by 4 bases and J by 5 bases.

The chain uses TRBV30 and TRBJ2-3, with 7 nucleotides matching TRBD2. The junction had 1 base not matched to a gene; V was cut back by 3 bases and J by 1 base. This CDR3 contains 13 residues. CDR1 is GTSNPN, CDR2 SVGIG, per germline (reference sequence). The CDR3 spells CAWRRGGTDTQYF. CDR3 nucleotides: TGTGCCTGGAGACGGGGGGGCACAGATACGCAGTATTTT.

V and J are TRBV5-6 and TRBJ1-4, with TRBD1 identical over 9 bases. V trimming: 5 bases; J trimming: 12 bases; junction bases outside the gene matches: 11. The germline CDR1 and CDR2 sequences are SGHDT and YYEEEE. The CDR3 covers 14 residues. CDR3 sequence (DNA): TGTGCCAGCAGTACCGGGACAGGGTTTTGGGAACTGTTTTTT. It specifies CASSTGTGFWELFF.

The chain joins TRBV30 to TRBJ1-2, with a possible D match to TRBD1 (5 bases). In germline, CDR1 is GTSNPN, CDR2 SVGIG (reference sequence). The CDR3 spans 15 residues. The V gene lost 1 base and the J gene lost 4 bases, with 16 bases spanning the gap. DNA of the CDR3: TGTGCCTGGAGTGGATTGCCGGGACTGGGCTATGGCTACACCTTC. It is translated as CAWSGLPGLGYGYTF.

The rearrangement uses TRBV5-1 and TRBJ2-3; TRBD1 might be the D (5 bases). CDR1 and CDR2 (germline): SGHRS, YFSETQ. The CDR3 has 14 amino acids. Trimming shortened V by 7 bases and J by 3 bases, and 15 bases separated the two germline ends. As DNA, the CDR3 is TGCGCCAGCCAACAGGACACGTCAACAGATACGCAGTATTTT. Protein: CASQQDTSTDTQYF.

The CDR3, as DNA: TGTGCCAGCAGCCAAGGGTACCCCAGGGTAGAGACCCAGTACTTC. It specifies CASSQGYPRVETQYF. The V gene is TRBV4-2, the J gene TRBJ2-5, with a tentative D call TRBD1 (5 bases). Germline lookup yields CDR1 LGHNA and CDR2 YNFKEQ. The V and J ends lost 1 base and 4 bases respectively, with 13 bases between them. The CDR3 contains 15 residues.

The rearrangement uses TRBV4-1 and TRBJ1-5; maybe TRBD1 (5 bases). There are 16 residues in the CDR3. CDR1 is MGHRA, CDR2 YSYEKL, per germline. The V end lost 4 bases, the J end lost 0 bases, and 13 bases lay between the germline ends. The CDR3 loop is CASSPGGTYSNQPQHF. CDR3 sequence (DNA): TGCGCCAGCAGCCCGGGGGGGACTTATAGCAATCAGCCCCAGCATTTT.

This clone appeared a few times. The chain has TRBV29-1 and TRBJ1-2, with D possibly matching TRBD1 (6 bases). Trimming cost V 3 bases and J 4 bases, with 12 bases left between them. The germline V gene encodes CDR1 SQVTM and CDR2 ANQGSEA. This CDR3 is built from 13 residues. This CDR3 reads CSVDFGQSYGYTF. The CDR3 DNA is TGCAGCGTTGACTTCGGACAGTCCTATGGCTACACCTTC. The entire variable domain, with the rest obtained from reference TRBV29-1 and TRBJ1-2, is as follows: SAVISQKPSRDICQRGTSLTIQCQVDSQVTMMFWYRQQPGQSLTLIATANQGSEATYESGFVIDKFPISRPNLTFSTLTVSNMSPEDSSIYLCSVDFGQSYGYTFGSGTRLTVV.

The J gene is TRBJ2-3, the V gene TRBV10-2; 10 bases align to TRBD2. V dropped 7 bases and J dropped 5; count of bases not matched to a gene: 9. Germline V gene sequence: CDR1 WSHSY, CDR2 SAAADI. The CDR3 is 15 amino acids. The CDR3 loop reads CASTKLAGSIDTQYF. As DNA, the CDR3 is TGCGCCAGCACGAAACTAGCGGGAAGTATAGATACGCAGTATTTT.

The chain links TRBV5-1 to TRBJ1-4, with a weak D call TRBD1 (6 bases). This CDR3 contains 20 residues. CDR1 SGHRS and CDR2 YFSETQ come from the germline V gene. Trimming pared 0 bases from V and 8 bases from J, leaving 29 bases between. The chain's CDR3 is CASSLGDVKLNRQANEKLFF. The CDR3, as DNA: TGCGCCAGCAGCTTGGGGGACGTTAAGCTCAACAGACAGGCCAACGAAAAACTGTTTTTT.

V gene TRBV6-5 combines with J gene TRBJ1-2; D unresolved. The CDR3 covers 16 residues. Germline CDR1 is MNHEY and CDR2 is SVGAGI. V lost 2 bases to trimming and J lost 4 bases, with 17 bases between them. In DNA, the CDR3 is TGTGCCAGCAGTTACACCCCCCGAGGCGCGGGCTATGGCTACACCTTC. Translating it yields CASSYTPRGAGYGYTF.

CDR3 in DNA: TGCGCCAGCAGCTTGTCCCTCATGAGCACCGGGGAGCTGTTTTTT. As protein: CASSLSLMSTGELFF. This rearrangement joins TRBV5-1 to TRBJ2-2; D is uncertain. This CDR3 spans 15 amino acids. V lost 1 base and J lost 4, with 11 bases in between. Germline lookup yields CDR1 SGHRS and CDR2 YFSETQ. Looking up the rest from reference TRBV5-1 and TRBJ2-2 gives the full variable domain: KAGVTQTPRYLIKTRGQQVTLSCSPISGHRSVSWYQQTPGQGLQFLFEYFSETQRNKGNFPGRFSGRQFSNSRSEMNVSTLELGDSALYLCASSLSLMSTGELFFGEGSRLTVL.

The chain carries TRBV4-2 and TRBJ2-3, with 13 bases lining up with TRBD2. After removal of 1 base from V and 0 bases from J, the junction contained 10 bases not matched to a gene. Per germline, CDR1 LGHNA and CDR2 YNFKEQ. The CDR3 totals 20 residues. The CDR3 sequence: CASSQATLAGGASSTDTQYF. The CDR3 DNA reads as TGTGCCAGCAGCCAAGCGACACTAGCGGGGGGGGCCAGTAGCACAGATACGCAGTATTTT.

The chain is built from TRBV6-1 and TRBJ2-5, with D unclear. V lost 2 bases, J lost 5 bases, and 24 bases lay in between. From germline, CDR1 is MNHNS and CDR2 SASEGT. CDR3 size: 18 residues. In DNA form, the CDR3 reads TGTGCCAGCAGTGAAATTCCCCCCTCTGAACAGCTTGGGGAGACCCAGTACTTC. Encoded protein: CASSEIPPSEQLGETQYF.

V usage is TRBV19 and J usage is TRBJ1-1, with D possibly being TRBD1 (6 bases). This CDR3 is built from 13 residues. Germline assignment: CDR1 LNHDA and CDR2 SQIVND (reference sequence). Trimming shortened V by 0 bases and J by 4 bases, and 6 bases separated the two germline ends. CDR3 sequence: CASSIEQGTEAFF. DNA for the CDR3: TGTGCCAGTAGTATAGAACAGGGCACTGAAGCTTTCTTT.

The V and J genes are TRBV5-1 and TRBJ2-5; 11 positions agree with TRBD2. The trim removed 0 bases at V and 4 bases at J, leaving 5 bases unmatched. The germline CDR1 and CDR2 sequences are SGHRS and YFSETQ. CDR3 length equals 16 residues. CDR3 DNA: TGCGCCAGCAGCTTGGGACTAGCGGGATTCGTAGAGACCCAGTACTTC. Translating gives CASSLGLAGFVETQYF. The variable domain in full, with the rest retrieved from reference TRBV5-1 and TRBJ2-5, is KAGVTQTPRYLIKTRGQQVTLSCSPISGHRSVSWYQQTPGQGLQFLFEYFSETQRNKGNFPGRFSGRQFSNSRSEMNVSTLELGDSALYLCASSLGLAGFVETQYFGPGTRLLVL.

The chain carries TRBV2 and TRBJ2-5, with D possibly matching TRBD2 (6 bases). V lost 8 bases and J 2 bases, leaving 9 bases between the germline ends. Germline values: CDR1 SNHLY, CDR2 FYNNEI. This CDR3 spans 12 amino acids. The CDR3 spells CASRGLQETQYF. The CDR3 DNA reads as TGTGCCAGCCGGGGGTTACAAGAGACCCAGTACTTC.

The chain links TRBV19 to TRBJ1-1; D not certain. The germline V gene encodes CDR1 LNHDA and CDR2 SQIVND (reference sequence). V gave up 3 bases and J gave up 2 bases, with 10 bases separating them. There are 14 residues in the CDR3. CDR3 sequence: CASSINSPNTEAFF. As DNA, the CDR3 is TGTGCCAGTAGTATCAACAGCCCAAACACTGAAGCTTTCTTT. The full variable domain, rest sourced from reference TRBV19 and TRBJ1-1, is DGGITQSPKYLFRKEGQNVTLSCEQNLNHDAMYWYRQDPGQGLRLIYYSQIVNDFQKGDIAEGYSVSREKKESFPLTVTSAQKNPTAFYLCASSINSPNTEAFFGQGTRLTVV.

The V gene is TRBV7-2, the J gene TRBJ2-7; D is unclear. The germline V gene has CDR1 SGHTA and CDR2 FQGNSA. V lost 2 bases and J 3 bases, leaving 2 bases between the germline ends. The CDR3 consists of 11 residues. The CDR3 coding sequence is TGTGCCAGCAGCTTACTCTACGAGCAGTACTTC. Encoded protein: CASSLLYEQYF.

For this clone: The junction differs from germline at one of its ends, possibly a read error. The V and J genes are TRBV18 and TRBJ1-1, with a weak D call TRBD1 (6 bases). Germline CDR1 is KGHSH and CDR2 is LQKENI. The CDR3 is 14 amino acids. The CDR3 nucleotides are TGTGCCAGCTCACAGACCGGGACAAGTCTTGAAGCGGAATTT. The encoded protein is CASSQTGTSLEAEF. Drawing the rest from reference TRBV18 and TRBJ1-1, the complete variable domain is NAGVMQNPRHLVRRRGQEARLRCSPMKGHSHVYWYRQLPEEGLKFMVYLQKENIIDESGMPKERFSAEFPKEGPSILRIQQVVRGDSAAYFCASSQTGTSLEAEFGQGTRLTVV.

The chain links TRBV27 to TRBJ2-1; tentatively, D is TRBD2 (6 bases). CDR3 length equals 15 residues. V was clipped by 3 bases and J by 6 bases, with 15 bases between them. CDR1 and CDR2 (germline): MNHEY, SMNVEV (reference sequence). The CDR3 DNA reads as TGTGCCAGCAGTTTTGGAGGGGCCCTCCTCAATGAGCAGTTCTTC. Protein: CASSFGGALLNEQFF.

The chain joins TRBV19 to TRBJ2-1; TRBD2 aligns across 8 bases. V shed 5 bases and J 2 bases; nucleotides not matched to a gene: 5. Germline V gives CDR1 LNHDA, CDR2 SQIVND (reference sequence). CDR3 size: 15 residues. The CDR3, as DNA: TGTGCCAGTAGTCTCCTTAGCGGGGCCTACAATGAGCAGTTCTTC. Its translation is CASSLLSGAYNEQFF.

This chain connects TRBV27 to TRBJ2-7; a weak D match, TRBD1 (6 bases). The V end was cut by 6 bases, the J end by 0 bases, with 15 bases between. Germline lookup yields CDR1 MNHEY and CDR2 SMNVEV (reference sequence). There are 15 residues in the CDR3. As DNA, the CDR3 is TGTGCCAGCAGCCCGGACAGAGTGAGCTCCTACGAGCAGTACTTC. As protein: CASSPDRVSSYEQYF.

The gene calls are TRBV10-2 and TRBJ1-1; tentatively, D is TRBD1 (5 bases). CDR3 length: 14 residues. The germline V and J ends were trimmed by 6 bases and 4 bases, with 15 bases remaining between them. CDR1 WSHSY and CDR2 SAAADI come from the germline V gene. For the CDR3, the DNA is TGCGCCAGCAGCAGCCTGGGGGGGGGCACTGAAGCTTTCTTT. Translated, it gives CASSSLGGGTEAFF.

The rearrangement joins TRBV5-1 to TRBJ2-5; 9 positions match TRBD1. Trimming removed 2 bases from V and 2 bases from J; junction bases left unmatched: 4. CDR1 SGHRS and CDR2 YFSETQ come from the germline V gene. The CDR3 runs to 15 residues. CDR3 in amino acids: CASSLGTGQQETQYF. In DNA, the CDR3 is TGCGCCAGCAGCTTAGGGACAGGGCAACAAGAGACCCAGTACTTC.